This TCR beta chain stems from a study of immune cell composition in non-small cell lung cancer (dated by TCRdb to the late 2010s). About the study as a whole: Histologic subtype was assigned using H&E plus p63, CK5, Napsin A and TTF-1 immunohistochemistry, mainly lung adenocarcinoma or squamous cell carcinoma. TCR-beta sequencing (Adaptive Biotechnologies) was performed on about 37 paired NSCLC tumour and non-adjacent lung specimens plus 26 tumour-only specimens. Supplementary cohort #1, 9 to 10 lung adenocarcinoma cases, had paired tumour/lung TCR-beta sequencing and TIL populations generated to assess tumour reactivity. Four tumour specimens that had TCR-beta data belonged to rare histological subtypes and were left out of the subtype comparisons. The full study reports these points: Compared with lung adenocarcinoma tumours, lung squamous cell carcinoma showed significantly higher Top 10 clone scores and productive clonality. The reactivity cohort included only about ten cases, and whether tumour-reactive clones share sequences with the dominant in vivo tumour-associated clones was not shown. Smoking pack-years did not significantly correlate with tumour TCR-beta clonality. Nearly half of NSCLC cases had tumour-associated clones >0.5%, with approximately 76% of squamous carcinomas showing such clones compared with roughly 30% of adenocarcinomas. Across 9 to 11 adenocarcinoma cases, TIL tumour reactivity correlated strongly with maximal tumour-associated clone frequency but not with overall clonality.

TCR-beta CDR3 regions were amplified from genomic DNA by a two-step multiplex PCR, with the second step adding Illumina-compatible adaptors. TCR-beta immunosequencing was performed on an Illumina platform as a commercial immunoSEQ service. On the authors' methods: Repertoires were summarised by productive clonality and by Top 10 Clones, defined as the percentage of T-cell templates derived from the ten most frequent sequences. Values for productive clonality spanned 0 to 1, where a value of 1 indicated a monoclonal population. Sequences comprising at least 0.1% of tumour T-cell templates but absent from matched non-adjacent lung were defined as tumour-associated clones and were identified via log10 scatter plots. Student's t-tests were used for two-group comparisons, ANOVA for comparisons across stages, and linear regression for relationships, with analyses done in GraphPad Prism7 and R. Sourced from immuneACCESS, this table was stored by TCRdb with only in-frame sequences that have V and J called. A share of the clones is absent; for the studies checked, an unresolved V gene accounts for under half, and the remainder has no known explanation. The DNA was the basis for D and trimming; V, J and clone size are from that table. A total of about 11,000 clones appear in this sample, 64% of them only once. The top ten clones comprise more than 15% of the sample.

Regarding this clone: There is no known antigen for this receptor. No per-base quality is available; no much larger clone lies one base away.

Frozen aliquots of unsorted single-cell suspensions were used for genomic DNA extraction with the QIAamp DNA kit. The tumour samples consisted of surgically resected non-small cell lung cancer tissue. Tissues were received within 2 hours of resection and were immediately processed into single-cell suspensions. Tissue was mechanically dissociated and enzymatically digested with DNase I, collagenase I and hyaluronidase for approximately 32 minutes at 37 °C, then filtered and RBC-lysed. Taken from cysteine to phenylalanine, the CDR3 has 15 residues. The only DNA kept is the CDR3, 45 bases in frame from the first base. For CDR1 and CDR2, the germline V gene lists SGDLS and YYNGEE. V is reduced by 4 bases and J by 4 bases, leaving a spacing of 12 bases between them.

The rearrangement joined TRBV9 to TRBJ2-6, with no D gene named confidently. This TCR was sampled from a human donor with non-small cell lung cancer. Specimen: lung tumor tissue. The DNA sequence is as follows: TGTGCCAGCAGCCCTATCTTGTCCGGGGCCAACGTCCTGACTTTC. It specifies CASSPILSGANVLTF.